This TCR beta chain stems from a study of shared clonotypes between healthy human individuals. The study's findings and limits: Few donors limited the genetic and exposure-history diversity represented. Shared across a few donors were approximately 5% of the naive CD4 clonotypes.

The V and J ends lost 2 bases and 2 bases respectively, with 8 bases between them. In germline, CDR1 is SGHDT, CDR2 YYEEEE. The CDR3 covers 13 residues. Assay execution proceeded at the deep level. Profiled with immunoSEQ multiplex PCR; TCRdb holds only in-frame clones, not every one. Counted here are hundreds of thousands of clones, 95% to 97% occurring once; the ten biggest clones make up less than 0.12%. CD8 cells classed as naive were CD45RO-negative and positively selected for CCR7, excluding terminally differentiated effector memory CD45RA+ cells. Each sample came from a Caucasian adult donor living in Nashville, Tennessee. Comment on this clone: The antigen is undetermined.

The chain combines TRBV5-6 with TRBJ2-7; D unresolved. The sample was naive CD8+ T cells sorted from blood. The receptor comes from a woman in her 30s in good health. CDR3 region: CASSFSSTYEQYF. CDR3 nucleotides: TGTGCCAGCAGCTTTTCTTCTACCTACGAGCAGTACTTC.